The rows below give T cell receptor beta chains drawn from one sample of a study of blood T cell repertoires in COVID-19. The data were produced by immunoSEQ multiplex PCR, yet TCRdb's version contains in-frame clones alone and is incomplete. This table has about 47,000 clones, around 83% appearing once. The sample was peripheral blood. The receptors derive from a man aged 55-75 years with active COVID-19. Each CDR3 is given with its conserved first and last residue. The order of the fields is J gene, V gene, clone size, D gene, CDR3 DNA, CDR3 protein. D genes are given only for firm matches. Some rows have no size entry. The others give once, few or many, or a class for an expanded clone.

TRBJ2-5 | TRBV7-3 | few | TRBD2 | TGTGCCAGCAGCTTAACTCCGCAGCGGGGGCCAGAAGGGACCCAGTACTTC | CASSLTPQRGPEGTQYF
TRBJ1-6 | TRBV6-5 | NA | NA | TGTGCCAGCAGTCAACAGGGACGGCCACCCCTCCACTTT | CASSQQGRPPLHF
TRBJ2-1 | TRBV23-1 | few | TRBD1 | TGCGCCAGCAGTCAAATGACAGGGCACTTAATCGATGAGCAGTTCTTC | CASSQMTGHLIDEQFF
TRBJ1-1 | TRBV28 | NA | NA | TGTGCCAGCAGTTTAGTGACACCAACTGAAGCTTTCTTT | CASSLVTPTEAFF
TRBJ2-1 | TRBV15 | once | NA | TGTGCCACCAGCAGAGATTATGGGGGCAACAATGAGCAGTTCTTC | CATSRDYGGNNEQFF
TRBJ2-5 | TRBV7-7 | NA | TRBD1 | TGTGCTAGCAGCCCCGGACAGGTGGAGGACCAGTACTTC | CASSPGQVEDQYF
TRBJ2-3 | TRBV28 | once | TRBD2 | TGTGCCAGCGGGCAAGCGGGAGAGGAGTCAGATACGCAGTATTTT | CASGQAGEESDTQYF
TRBJ2-3 | TRBV2 | once | TRBD1 | TGTGCCAGCAGCGATCCCTACCGACGGACAGGGGAGAGGGATACGCAGTATTTT | CASSDPYRRTGERDTQYF
TRBJ1-6 | TRBV9 | NA | NA | TGTGCCAGCAGCGTCTCCGAGGGTAATTCACCCCTCCACTTT | CASSVSEGNSPLHF
TRBJ1-4 | TRBV11-2 | NA | NA | TGTGCCAGCAGCTTAGATGTAGGTGACAGCAGCGAAAAACTGTTTTTT | CASSLDVGDSSEKLFF
TRBJ1-2 | TRBV4-1 | NA | NA | TGCGCCAGCAGCCAAGAAGTAGTTTTAAACTATGGCTACACCTTC | CASSQEVVLNYGYTF
TRBJ2-3 | TRBV21-1 | NA | NA | TGTGCCAGCATCCTGCCGGCGGGCCCCACAGATACGCAGTATTTT | CASILPAGPTDTQYF
TRBJ2-1 | TRBV7-2 | NA | TRBD2 | TGTGCCAGCAGCCCGGGGGGGAGACGACATGAGCAGTTCTTC | CASSPGGRRHEQFF
TRBJ1-5 | TRBV12-2 | NA | NA | TGTGCAAGTCGCTTCCAAGTCCGGCACCCGACAGGATGCAATCAGCCCCAGCATTTT | CASRFQVRHPTGCNQPQHF
TRBJ2-3 | TRBV11-3 | once | NA | TGTGCCAGCAGCTTGCGAATGAGGGATACGCAGTATTTT | CASSLRMRDTQYF
TRBJ1-2 | TRBV12-3/TRBV12-4 | NA | NA | TGTGCCAGCAGTTCCCCGAACATGTATGGCTACACCTTC | CASSSPNMYGYTF
TRBJ2-7 | TRBV2 | NA | TRBD2 | TGTGCCAGCATCGAGGGGCTAGCGGGAGCGTACGAGCAGTACTTC | CASIEGLAGAYEQYF
TRBJ2-3 | TRBV7-2 | NA | NA | TGTGCCAGCAGCTCCGGTTATAGCACAGATACGCAGTATTTT | CASSSGYSTDTQYF
TRBJ2-2 | TRBV9 | NA | NA | TGTGCCAGCAGCGCCTCAAACCAGGGAAACACCGGGGAGCTGTTTTTT | CASSASNQGNTGELFF
TRBJ2-2 | TRBV12-3/TRBV12-4 | NA | TRBD1 | TGTGCCACCAGGGACAGTAGCACCGGGGAGCTGTTTTTT | CATRDSSTGELFF
TRBJ1-5 | TRBV6-5 | NA | TRBD1 | TGTGCCAGCAGCCCGACAGGGTACGGCAATCAGCCCCAGCATTTT | CASSPTGYGNQPQHF
TRBJ1-5 | TRBV7-8 | NA | NA | TGTGCCAGCAGCTTAGCCAGGGCGGCTCAGCCCCAGCATTTT | CASSLARAAQPQHF
TRBJ2-5 | TRBV5-6 | NA | NA | TGTGCCAGCAGCTTCCGGCGGCAGCCTCAAGAGACCCAGTACTTC | CASSFRRQPQETQYF
TRBJ2-1 | TRBV2 | NA | NA | TGTGCCAGCAGTGTGCAGGGGAATGAGCAGTTCTTC | CASSVQGNEQFF
TRBJ1-4 | TRBV27 | NA | NA | TGTGCCAGCAGGGGACACTCGAGCGAAAAACTGTTTTTT | CASRGHSSEKLFF
TRBJ1-6 | TRBV6-4 | NA | TRBD1 | TGTGCCAGCAGTGACAGGGCAGGGGGCGGCTATAATTCACCCCTCCACTTT | CASSDRAGGGYNSPLHF
TRBJ1-1 | TRBV7-3 | medium-sized | NA | TGTGCCAGCAGCAACCCCCCCGACAGAGAAGCTTTCTTT | CASSNPPDREAFF
TRBJ2-7 | TRBV4-1 | NA | NA | TGCGCCAGCAGCTACGACCCGACAGGAAATCACTACGAGCAGTACTTC | CASSYDPTGNHYEQYF
TRBJ2-7 | TRBV30 | NA | NA | TGTGCCTGGAGTGTGAGCTACGAGCAGTACTTC | CAWSVSYEQYF
TRBJ2-1 | TRBV27 | NA | NA | TGTGCCAGCAGTGCGCGGCTACTAAGACTCTCCTACAATGAGCAGTTCTTC | CASSARLLRLSYNEQFF
TRBJ2-3 | TRBV3-1/TRBV3-2 | once | NA | TGTGCCAGCAGGGGAGCAGATACGCAGTATTTT | CASRGADTQYF
TRBJ2-3 | TRBV28 | NA | NA | TGTGCCAGCAGTTTTGGGCAATTATCGGCAGATACGCAGTATTTT | CASSFGQLSADTQYF
TRBJ1-2 | TRBV5-8 | NA | NA | TGTGCCAGCAGCGGGCGGTGGGGCCCCGGCTACACCTTC | CASSGRWGPGYTF
TRBJ2-2 | TRBV4-1 | NA | TRBD1 | TGCGCCAGCAGCCGCGGGACAGGGAACACCGGGGAGCTGTTTTTT | CASSRGTGNTGELFF
TRBJ1-3 | TRBV24-1 | NA | NA | TGTGCCACCAGTGAATGGGGGCAAGGAAACACCATATATTTT | CATSEWGQGNTIYF